A single T cell receptor beta chain is shown here with its context. Its cognate antigen is unknown. The data were taken from a study of shared clonotypes between healthy human individuals. Overall study findings and caveats: The rarefaction results pointed to incomplete sorted-subset sequencing despite large depth.

The CDR3 is made up of 15 amino acids. Germline V gives CDR1 ENHRY, CDR2 SYGVKD. V lost 0 bases and J lost 9; bases outside the gene matches: 6. An even split of each subset's genomic DNA across several immunoSEQ plates was performed. When replicate PCRs were run on sorted subsets, they used approximately 0.2 ug DNA, about 30,000 T cell genomes. Clones were sequenced by immunoSEQ multiplex PCR, and TCRdb holds only the in-frame ones, with some missing. The table records 2 million or so clones, 90% to 95% of them present only once. Material: naive CD4+ T cells sorted from blood. Subset here: CD45RA+ positively selected. The receptor was derived from a man aged 18 to 30 in good health. The chain joins TRBV10-3 to TRBJ2-7, with 12 bases lining up with TRBD2. CDR3 coding DNA: TGTGCCATCAGTGAGTCAACGACTAGCGGGAGCGTGCAGTACTTC. This translates into CAISESTTSGSVQYF.